One and the same sample provided the 25 T cell receptor beta chains below, sequenced in a study of Graves' ophthalmopathy and Graves' hyperthyroidism. Using RNA transcripts, the TCR beta CDR3 regions were amplified. Second-round multiplex PCR followed a first-round RT-PCR using HTBI primers. TCRdb reprocessed the multiplex PCR reads with MiXCR, giving one entry per CDR3 protein. Of some 210,000 distinct CDR3 sequences listed, 25% to 30% are singletons. Material: peripheral blood. The receptors here all came from a man over 45 with Graves' ophthalmopathy.

The sample holds many counts of this clonotype. This rearrangement joins TRBV30 to TRBJ1-1, with D tentatively TRBD1 (5 bases). The germline V gene has CDR1 GTSNPN and CDR2 SVGIG (reference sequence). The CDR3 runs 15 residues. V lost 1 base and J 1 base, leaving 13 bases between the germline ends. The DNA for the CDR3 is TGTGCCTGGAGTGGTCGGACGGGGCGGAACACTGAAGCTTTCTTT. It is translated as CAWSGRTGRNTEAFF.

This clonotype was observed many times. As DNA, the CDR3 is TGTGCCAGCAGGGCTAGAGCTACTCAAGAGACCCAGTACTTC. It translates to CASRARATQETQYF. The chain recombines TRBV3-1 with TRBJ2-5, with unresolved D. CDR1 and CDR2 (germline): LGHDT, YNNKEL (reference sequence). Trimming took off 6 bases at V and 2 bases at J, with 13 bases between the two ends. The CDR3 runs 14 residues.

This clonotype appeared many times. The chain recombines TRBV28 with TRBJ2-4; 7 bases line up with TRBD2. The CDR3 runs to 16 residues. V lost 3 bases and J lost 2; bases outside the gene matches: 7. CDR1 is MDHEN, CDR2 SYDVKM, per germline. In nucleotides, the CDR3 is TGTGCCAGCAGTTTTAGGGGAGCGGGGTCCAAAAACATTCAGTACTTC. It yields the protein CASSFRGAGSKNIQYF.

This clonotype was seen ten or more times. The genes are TRBV11-1 and TRBJ1-1; D possibly corresponds to TRBD1 (5 bases). V shed 5 bases and J shed 1 base, with 14 bases lying between them. This CDR3 comprises 15 residues. The germline CDR1 and CDR2 sequences are SGHAT and FQDESV (reference sequence). CDR3 coding DNA: TGTGCCAGCAGCCTCACGGCGGGACCGAACACTGAAGCTTTCTTT. Amino acids: CASSLTAGPNTEAFF.

This clonotype was seen ten or more times. The chain recombines TRBV6-1 with TRBJ1-2; tentatively, D is TRBD1 (6 bases). Germline CDR1 reads MNHNS; CDR2 reads SASEGT. CDR3 length: 14 amino acids. Deletions cut 2 bases from V and 4 bases from J, with 11 bases between. In DNA, the CDR3 is TGTGCCAGCAGTGAATGGGGGGCACCCTATGGCTACACCTTC. As protein: CASSEWGAPYGYTF.

The V call is TRBV3-1, the J call TRBJ2-2; D ambiguous. V was trimmed by 1 base and J by 1 base, leaving 4 bases between them. This CDR3 is built from 14 residues. Germline V gives CDR1 LGHDT, CDR2 YNNKEL (reference sequence). CDR3 nucleotide sequence: TGTGCCAGCAGCCAAGTAGGGAACACCGGGGAGCTGTTTTTT. Its translation is CASSQVGNTGELFF.

This clonotype was picked up many times. The chain has TRBV6-4 and TRBJ2-7; D assignment may be TRBD1 or TRBD2 (6 bases each). This CDR3 has 18 residues. Germline assignment: CDR1 MRHNA and CDR2 SNTAGT. V was trimmed by 3 bases and J by 0 bases, leaving 21 bases between them. The CDR3 nucleotides are TGTGCCAGCAGTGATTGTTTGCGGTCCGGGGGCAGCTCCTACGAGCAGTACTTC. This gives the protein CASSDCLRSGGSSYEQYF.

This clonotype came up many times. Here the CDR3 DNA reads TGTGCCAGCAGTGCGACAGGGAAAGGCTACACCTTC. Translation: CASSATGKGYTF. V usage is TRBV6-1 and J usage is TRBJ1-2, with 7 bases matching TRBD1. The length of the CDR3 is 12 residues. V lost 4 bases, J lost 8 bases, and 4 bases stayed unmatched. CDR1 and CDR2 from the germline V gene are MNHNS and SASEGT.

The chain uses TRBV6-1 and TRBJ2-5; TRBD2 agrees at 11 bases. The CDR3 spans 15 residues. V lost 4 bases to trimming and J lost 2 bases; unmatched junction nucleotides: 3. The germline CDR1 and CDR2 sequences are MNHNS and SASEGT. CDR3 region: CASSAIAGGQETQYF. CDR3 bases: TGTGCCAGCAGTGCTATAGCGGGAGGGCAAGAGACCCAGTACTTC.

The chain joins TRBV27 to TRBJ1-1; 7 bases line up with TRBD1. This CDR3 region has 14 residues. Trimming at V came to 5 bases and at J to 3 bases, leaving 6 bases not matched to a gene. Germline values: CDR1 MNHEY, CDR2 SMNVEV (reference sequence). The CDR3 loop is CASSPRQGDTEAFF. DNA of the CDR3: TGTGCCAGCAGTCCCCGACAGGGAGACACTGAAGCTTTCTTT.

The chain joins TRBV10-3 to TRBJ2-5; 8 nucleotides align to TRBD2. The J call may be mistaken, given a closer DNA end match to TRBJ2-7. The germline V gene encodes CDR1 ENHRY and CDR2 SYGVKD. The CDR3 extends over 17 amino acids. CDR3 bases: TGTGCCATCAGTGAAGACGCAGGGACTAGGTTTAGGGTCGAGCAGTACTTC. Translation: CAISEDAGTRFRVEQYF.

This clonotype appeared many times. The rearrangement uses TRBV6-2 or TRBV6-3 and TRBJ1-2; TRBD1 aligns across 7 bases. CDR1 and CDR2 (germline): MNHEY, SVGEGT. This CDR3 spans 16 amino acids. With V trimmed by 5 bases and J by 2 bases, 11 bases remained unmatched. CDR3 protein: CASSQGQHNWNYGYTF. The CDR3 DNA is TGTGCCAGCAGTCAGGGACAGCACAATTGGAACTATGGCTACACCTTC.

This clonotype occurred many times. The V gene is TRBV6-2 or TRBV6-3, the J gene TRBJ2-5; D uncertain. CDR1 MNHEY and CDR2 SVGEGT come from the germline V gene. This CDR3 is built from 13 residues. The V gene lost 5 bases and the J gene lost 3 bases, with 10 bases spanning the gap. The CDR3 DNA reads TGTGCCAGCAGTAATGGTCCAAAAGAGACCCAGTACTTC. Its translation: CASSNGPKETQYF.

The chain is built from TRBV7-8 and TRBJ1-3; D unclear. This CDR3 is 15 amino acids long. CDR1 is SGHVS, CDR2 FQNEAQ, per germline. Trimming removed 1 base from V and 9 bases from J, with 16 bases in between. CDR3 amino acids: CASSLEPTRVGTIYF. CDR3 coding DNA: TGTGCCAGCAGCTTAGAGCCCACCCGGGTAGGCACCATATATTTT.

This clonotype was observed at least ten times. The CDR3 region has the DNA TGTGCCAGCAGCACCGCCGGGACAAAGCAAGAGACCCAGTACTTC. Protein sequence: CASSTAGTKQETQYF. This chain links TRBV28 with TRBJ2-5, with TRBD1 as a possible D gene (6 bases). Germline assignment: CDR1 MDHEN and CDR2 SYDVKM. Trimming cost V 6 bases and J 2 bases, with 16 bases left between them. The CDR3 consists of 15 residues.

This clonotype was recorded only once. The chain combines TRBV20-1 with TRBJ1-3; tentatively, D is TRBD1 (6 bases). CDR3 size: 16 residues. The V gene's germline CDR1 is DFQATT and CDR2 SNEGSKA (reference sequence). Deletions cut 6 bases from V and 2 bases from J, with 20 bases between. The CDR3 sequence is CSATRGGSEAGNTIYF. The CDR3 DNA is TGCAGTGCGACTCGGGGGGGCTCGGAGGCTGGAAACACCATATATTTT.

The chain couples TRBV6-2 or TRBV6-3 to TRBJ1-1; D not resolved. This CDR3 comprises 13 residues. CDR1 MNHEY and CDR2 SVGEGT come from the germline V gene. V was cut by 2 bases and J by 5 bases, with 9 bases left in between. The DNA of the CDR3 is TGTGCCAGCAGTTACCCAGGAGGAACTGAAGCTTTCTTT. Encoded protein: CASSYPGGTEAFF.

This clonotype was detected a few times. The V call is TRBV6-1, the J call TRBJ2-5, with 7 bases that match TRBD1. CDR1 and CDR2 (germline): MNHNS, SASEGT. The CDR3 has 17 residues. V lost 6 bases to trimming and J lost 2 bases; unmatched junction nucleotides: 15. In DNA form, the CDR3 reads TGTGCCAGCAGCAACCCGCGCTTGAGGGGGCGGCAAGAGACCCAGTACTTC. This sequence encodes CASSNPRLRGRQETQYF.

This clonotype was seen ten or more times. This chain's CDR3 is CASSSSRDEETQYF. The DNA for the CDR3 is TGTGCCAGCAGTTCATCCCGGGACGAAGAGACCCAGTACTTC. The chain combines TRBV27 with TRBJ2-5; D may be TRBD1 or TRBD2 (5 bases each). Deletions cut 4 bases from V and 3 bases from J, with 12 bases between. The CDR3 runs 14 residues. Germline loops: CDR1 MNHEY, CDR2 SMNVEV (reference sequence).

This sequence joins TRBV5-1 and TRBJ2-7; the match to TRBD2 covers 9 bases. The CDR3 has 15 residues. CDR1 and CDR2 from the germline V gene are SGHRS and YFSETQ. Losses at the gene ends were 0 bases for V and 5 bases for J; bases not matched to a gene: 6. This CDR3 reads CASSLAAGGPHEQYF. The CDR3 region has the DNA TGCGCCAGCAGCTTGGCGGCGGGAGGGCCCCACGAGCAGTACTTC.

This clonotype has a count of ten or more. The J gene is TRBJ1-6, the V gene TRBV7-8, with 9 positions matching TRBD1. CDR1 and CDR2 (germline): SGHVS, FQNEAQ. J lost 3 bases, V lost 1 base, and 7 bases had no gene match. CDR3 length: 18 amino acids. The CDR3 DNA follows: TGTGCCAGCAGCTTAGGGACAGGGGTCGAACACTATAATTCACCCCTCCACTTT. It codes for CASSLGTGVEHYNSPLHF.

This clonotype was detected ten times or more. V is TRBV5-6 and J is TRBJ1-2, with TRBD1 identical over 7 bases. Germline V gene sequence: CDR1 SGHDT, CDR2 YYEEEE. The V segment lost 0 bases and the J segment 7 bases; nucleotides outside the gene matches: 9. The CDR3 totals 15 residues. The CDR3 loop is CASSLGRDRVSGYTF. CDR3 DNA: TGTGCCAGCAGCTTGGGCCGAGACAGGGTCTCTGGCTACACCTTC.

The V call is TRBV28, the J call TRBJ2-7; 10 bases fit TRBD2. In germline, CDR1 is MDHEN, CDR2 SYDVKM. This CDR3 is 15 amino acids long. After removal of 7 bases from V and 5 bases from J, the junction contained 11 bases not matched to a gene. The CDR3 DNA is TGTGCCAGCAAGGGAACCGGGACTAGCGCCCACGAGCAGTACTTC. This translates into CASKGTGTSAHEQYF.

This clonotype has ten or more counts. The rearrangement links TRBV27 to TRBJ2-2, with a tentative D call TRBD1 (6 bases). The germline V and J ends were trimmed by 9 bases and 5 bases, with 16 bases remaining between them. This CDR3 comprises 14 residues. CDR1 is MNHEY and CDR2 is SMNVEV in the germline V gene (reference sequence). The CDR3 nucleotides read TGTGCCAGTTCTACGGACAGCGCAACCGGGGAGCTGTTTTTT. This gives the protein CASSTDSATGELFF.

This clonotype was counted a few times. The chain employs TRBV5-6 and TRBJ1-5; 7 bases are a match to TRBD1. The CDR3 spans 14 residues. The germline V gene encodes CDR1 SGHDT and CDR2 YYEEEE. Unmatched junction bases numbered 3, after V lost 5 bases and J lost 1 base. CDR3 DNA sequence: TGTGCCAGCAGGTTACAGGGGAGCAATCAGCCCCAGCATTTT. Translated, it gives CASRLQGSNQPQHF.